This T cell receptor beta chain was sequenced during a study of T cell responses to AZD1222 COVID-19 vaccine. The protocol was immunoSEQ multiplex PCR, while the TCRdb copy is restricted to in-frame clones and leaves out a portion. The sample carries about 99,000 clones, 90% to 95% recorded once. The CDR3 contains 13 residues. With V trimmed by 10 bases and J by 2 bases, 5 bases remained unmatched. From germline, CDR1 is SGHTA and CDR2 FQGNSA. The V gene is TRBV7-2, the J gene TRBJ2-3; TRBD1 matches at 8 bases. The sequence came from an adult in good health. The input for sequencing was peripheral blood, taken on day 0 of AZD1222 vaccination. The CDR3 nucleotides read TGTGCCACCGGGGGACAGGTCACAGATACGCAGTATTTT. Translated: CATGGQVTDTQYF.